Below, one T cell receptor beta chain is given with its context. This specimen belongs to a study of control samples from healthy donors and cancer patients. Here immunoSEQ multiplex PCR was the method, and the copy in TCRdb shows in-frame clones only, minus some. The profile covers about 98,000 clones, with around 80% appearing a single time and 2% taken by the ten largest. Trimming took off 4 bases at V and 0 bases at J, with 22 bases between the two ends. Germline lookup yields CDR1 SGHTS and CDR2 YDEGEE. The CDR3 is 18 amino acids. Material: blood. The receptor comes from a man aged 55-75 years in good health. This sequence joins TRBV5-8 and TRBJ1-2; possibly TRBD1 for D (5 bases). CDR3 sequence: CASSPTRGRVPPNYGYTF. The DNA for the CDR3 is TGTGCCAGCAGCCCAACAAGGGGTAGGGTTCCGCCTAACTATGGCTACACCTTC.